Detailed here is one TCR beta chain. J lost 5 bases, V lost 6 bases, and 4 bases had no gene match. The CDR3 consists of 13 residues. Germline V lookup: CDR1 MNHEY, CDR2 SMNVEV (reference sequence). This entry is derived from a study of blood T cell repertoires in COVID-19. In the study overall: Acute-phase and convalescent COVID-19 samples originated in the United States, Italy and Spain. PBMCs, B-cell-depleted T cells, or T cells provided the cDNA or gDNA that made up the material.

Methods used by the authors: Cell counts per sample came from amplifying reference gene primers. The data were produced by immunoSEQ multiplex PCR, yet TCRdb's version contains in-frame clones alone and is incomplete. The D gene and trimming were derived from the DNA, and the V and J assignments and clone size from that table. This table has 200,000 to 300,000 clones, approximately 86% appearing once. This sequence was found in a woman in her 30s who had recovered from COVID-19. The sample was peripheral blood. The rearrangement links TRBV27 to TRBJ1-5; 7 bases line up with TRBD1. The DNA of the CDR3 is TGTGCCAGCAGCCGGGACAGTTATCAGCCCCAGCATTTT. Protein sequence: CASSRDSYQPQHF.